A selection of T cell receptor beta chains follows, all from one sample in a study of T cell repertoires in cytomegalovirus infection. TCRdb fed the reads into MiXCR, producing one record per CDR3 protein. The sample records roughly 200,000 distinct CDR3 sequences, about 15% being singletons. Material: CD8+ T cells from PBMCs. Source of these receptors: a human donor in good health (CMV status not recorded). Some clones in this sample may be carry-over from other donors' samples. Each CDR3 is given with its conserved first and last residue. A D gene is named only where the DNA matches it firmly. A clone size is listed for some rows: how often the clone was seen (once, few, many), or a class if it is expanded.

V gene: TRBV6-5; J gene: TRBJ1-2; D gene: NA; clone size: few; CDR3 protein: CASSYEPTSGYTF; CDR3 DNA: TGTGCCAGCAGTTACGAACCGACGTCTGGCTACACCTTC
V gene: TRBV7-2; J gene: TRBJ2-1; D gene: NA; clone size: few; CDR3 protein: CASRGQGIYNEQFF; CDR3 DNA: TGTGCCAGTCGGGGGCAGGGTATTTACAATGAGCAGTTCTTC
V gene: TRBV7-6; J gene: TRBJ2-4; D gene: NA; clone size: NA; CDR3 protein: CASSLPGAKNIQYF; CDR3 DNA: TGTGCCAGCAGCTTACCCGGAGCCAAAAACATTCAGTACTTC
V gene: TRBV6-1; J gene: TRBJ1-2; D gene: NA; clone size: NA; CDR3 protein: CASSEALPFF; CDR3 DNA: TGTGCCAGCAGTGAAGCGCTACCTTTCTTC
V gene: TRBV6-2/TRBV6-3; J gene: TRBJ1-2; D gene: NA; clone size: few; CDR3 protein: CASSLGEGYTF; CDR3 DNA: TGTGCCAGCAGTCTCGGGGAAGGCTACACCTTC
V gene: TRBV27; J gene: TRBJ1-3; D gene: NA; clone size: few; CDR3 protein: CASSRPGGNTIYF; CDR3 DNA: TGTGCCAGCAGTCGCCCGGGGGGAAACACCATATATTTT
V gene: TRBV7-3; J gene: TRBJ2-5; D gene: NA; clone size: few; CDR3 protein: CASSALGDREETQYF; CDR3 DNA: TGTGCCAGCAGCGCTCTAGGAGATAGAGAAGAGACCCAGTACTTC
V gene: TRBV7-9; J gene: TRBJ2-1; D gene: NA; clone size: NA; CDR3 protein: CASSLGGLARYNEQFF; CDR3 DNA: TGTGCCAGCAGCTTAGGGGGGCTAGCGAGGTACAATGAGCAGTTCTTC
V gene: TRBV6-6; J gene: TRBJ2-1; D gene: NA; clone size: NA; CDR3 protein: CASSYSVEQFF; CDR3 DNA: TGTGCCAGCAGTTACAGTGTTGAGCAGTTCTTC
V gene: TRBV7-9; J gene: TRBJ2-7; D gene: NA; clone size: NA; CDR3 protein: CASSRLPKPEQYF; CDR3 DNA: TGTGCCAGCAGCCGCCTCCCCAAGCCCGAGCAGTACTTC
V gene: TRBV2; J gene: TRBJ2-2; D gene: TRBD2; clone size: many; CDR3 protein: CASSPTSGGHVTGELFF; CDR3 DNA: TGTGCCAGCAGTCCGACAAGCGGGGGGCACGTGACCGGGGAGCTGTTTTTT
V gene: TRBV29-1; J gene: TRBJ2-6; D gene: NA; clone size: NA; CDR3 protein: CSVDGQGPSGANVLTF; CDR3 DNA: TGCAGCGTTGATGGTCAGGGACCCTCTGGGGCCAACGTCCTGACTTTC
V gene: TRBV2; J gene: TRBJ2-7; D gene: TRBD1; clone size: NA; CDR3 protein: CASTYRGGYEQYF; CDR3 DNA: TGTGCCAGCACCTACAGGGGCGGTTACGAGCAGTACTTC
V gene: TRBV27; J gene: TRBJ2-5; D gene: NA; clone size: NA; CDR3 protein: CASSLSGSRALQETQYF; CDR3 DNA: TGTGCCAGCAGTTTATCGGGTTCGCGGGCTCTCCAAGAGACCCAGTACTTC
V gene: TRBV12-5; J gene: TRBJ1-1; D gene: NA; clone size: few; CDR3 protein: CASGPFGREAFF; CDR3 DNA: TGTGCTAGTGGTCCCTTTGGGAGAGAAGCTTTCTTT
V gene: TRBV6-5; J gene: TRBJ2-3; D gene: TRBD2; clone size: few; CDR3 protein: CASSYLGGGLTDTQYF; CDR3 DNA: TGTGCCAGCAGTTACTTGGGCGGGGGACTCACAGATACGCAGTATTTT
V gene: TRBV27; J gene: TRBJ2-2; D gene: TRBD2; clone size: many; CDR3 protein: CASSSWGSGGRNTGELFF; CDR3 DNA: TGTGCCAGCAGCAGTTGGGGTAGCGGGGGGAGGAACACCGGGGAGCTGTTTTTT
V gene: TRBV5-6; J gene: TRBJ1-5; D gene: NA; clone size: NA; CDR3 protein: CASSAGQGFQPQHF; CDR3 DNA: TGTGCCAGCAGCGCGGGACAAGGATTTCAGCCCCAGCATTTT
V gene: TRBV28; J gene: TRBJ1-2; D gene: NA; clone size: NA; CDR3 protein: CASSSGRILANYGYTF; CDR3 DNA: TGTGCCAGCAGCTCGGGACGGATTCTAGCTAACTATGGCTACACCTTC
V gene: TRBV7-2; J gene: TRBJ2-6; D gene: TRBD1; clone size: NA; CDR3 protein: CASSATGRGANVLTF; CDR3 DNA: TGTGCCAGCAGCGCGACAGGGCGGGGGGCCAACGTCCTGACTTTC
V gene: TRBV11-3; J gene: TRBJ2-7; D gene: NA; clone size: few; CDR3 protein: CASSSDLSPGEQYF; CDR3 DNA: TGTGCCAGCAGCTCGGACCTATCACCGGGGGAGCAGTACTTC
V gene: TRBV7-9; J gene: TRBJ1-1; D gene: NA; clone size: few; CDR3 protein: CASRERQENTEAFF; CDR3 DNA: TGTGCCAGCAGGGAGAGACAGGAGAACACTGAAGCTTTCTTT
V gene: TRBV15; J gene: TRBJ2-1; D gene: TRBD1; clone size: few; CDR3 protein: CATSRGDRTVEQFF; CDR3 DNA: TGTGCCACCAGCAGAGGGGACAGAACCGTTGAGCAGTTCTTC
V gene: TRBV24-1; J gene: TRBJ2-1; D gene: NA; clone size: NA; CDR3 protein: CATSDPSDVNEQFF; CDR3 DNA: TGTGCCACCAGTGATCCTAGCGACGTCAATGAGCAGTTCTTC
V gene: TRBV4-1; J gene: TRBJ2-3; D gene: NA; clone size: few; CDR3 protein: CASSQAHYATDTQYF; CDR3 DNA: TGCGCCAGCAGCCAAGCTCACTACGCCACAGATACGCAGTATTTT
V gene: TRBV4-1; J gene: TRBJ1-1; D gene: TRBD1; clone size: few; CDR3 protein: CASSRGQETNTEAFF; CDR3 DNA: TGCGCCAGCAGCCGAGGACAGGAGACGAACACTGAAGCTTTCTTT
V gene: TRBV12-3/TRBV12-4; J gene: TRBJ2-7; D gene: NA; clone size: NA; CDR3 protein: CASSRDGDTYEQYF; CDR3 DNA: TGTGCCAGCAGCCGGGACGGAGACACCTACGAGCAGTACTTC
V gene: TRBV28; J gene: TRBJ2-7; D gene: NA; clone size: NA; CDR3 protein: CASSFPGSEQYF; CDR3 DNA: TGTGCCAGCAGTTTCCCTGGGTCCGAGCAGTACTTC
V gene: TRBV4-2; J gene: TRBJ1-1; D gene: TRBD1; clone size: few; CDR3 protein: CASSQDQAGGNTEAFF; CDR3 DNA: TGTGCCAGCAGCCAAGATCAGGCAGGGGGGAACACTGAAGCTTTCTTT
V gene: TRBV7-2; J gene: TRBJ2-3; D gene: TRBD1; clone size: few; CDR3 protein: CASSPPGTGGSDSQYF; CDR3 DNA: TGTGCCAGCAGCCCACCCGGGACAGGGGGCTCAGATTCGCAGTATTTT
V gene: TRBV11-2; J gene: TRBJ1-2; D gene: NA; clone size: NA; CDR3 protein: CASSLNPGAGASYGYTF; CDR3 DNA: TGTGCCAGCAGCTTAAACCCCGGGGCAGGGGCAAGCTATGGCTACACCTTC
V gene: TRBV7-9; J gene: TRBJ2-3; D gene: NA; clone size: few; CDR3 protein: CASSSQGSTDTQYF; CDR3 DNA: TGTGCCAGCAGCTCGCAGGGGAGCACAGATACGCAGTATTTT
V gene: TRBV7-9; J gene: TRBJ1-2; D gene: NA; clone size: NA; CDR3 protein: CASSLMFDSEIYGYTF; CDR3 DNA: TGTGCCAGCAGCTTAATGTTCGACAGCGAGATATATGGCTACACCTTC
V gene: TRBV2; J gene: TRBJ2-3; D gene: NA; clone size: NA; CDR3 protein: CAITSRTSFATDTQYF; CDR3 DNA: TGTGCCATCACCTCCCGGACATCCTTTGCCACAGATACGCAGTATTTT
V gene: TRBV4-3; J gene: TRBJ1-4; D gene: NA; clone size: NA; CDR3 protein: CASSRGTHEKLFF; CDR3 DNA: TGCGCCAGCAGCCGAGGGACACATGAAAAACTGTTTTTT
V gene: TRBV7-2; J gene: TRBJ2-7; D gene: TRBD1; clone size: many; CDR3 protein: CASSLRDRVHEQYF; CDR3 DNA: TGTGCCAGCAGCTTAAGGGACAGGGTCCACGAGCAGTACTTC
V gene: TRBV6-2/TRBV6-3; J gene: TRBJ1-5; D gene: NA; clone size: NA; CDR3 protein: CASTVHGQSLSNQPQHF; CDR3 DNA: TGTGCCAGCACGGTCCACGGACAGAGCCTTAGCAATCAGCCCCAGCATTTT
V gene: TRBV7-8; J gene: TRBJ2-1; D gene: NA; clone size: many; CDR3 protein: CASSSPLSAESSYNEQFF; CDR3 DNA: TGTGCCAGCAGCTCCCCATTGAGCGCGGAAAGCTCCTACAATGAGCAGTTCTTC
V gene: TRBV7-8; J gene: TRBJ1-1; D gene: NA; clone size: NA; CDR3 protein: CASSPTRNTEAFF; CDR3 DNA: TGTGCCAGCAGCCCGACGAGGAACACTGAAGCTTTCTTT
V gene: TRBV7-2; J gene: TRBJ2-3; D gene: TRBD2; clone size: few; CDR3 protein: CASSLTPSSGEGDTQYF; CDR3 DNA: TGTGCCAGCAGCTTAACCCCCTCCAGCGGGGAAGGAGATACGCAGTATTTT
V gene: TRBV3-1; J gene: TRBJ2-2; D gene: NA; clone size: few; CDR3 protein: CASSQPRSGNTGELFF; CDR3 DNA: TGTGCCAGCAGCCAACCCCGAAGTGGGAACACCGGGGAGCTGTTTTTT
V gene: TRBV7-9; J gene: TRBJ1-2; D gene: NA; clone size: NA; CDR3 protein: CASEVGYGYTF; CDR3 DNA: TGTGCCAGCGAGGTGGGATATGGCTACACCTTC
V gene: TRBV11-2; J gene: TRBJ2-5; D gene: NA; clone size: NA; CDR3 protein: CASSSYEETQYF; CDR3 DNA: TGTGCCAGCAGTTCCTACGAAGAGACCCAGTACTTC
V gene: TRBV7-6; J gene: TRBJ2-3; D gene: NA; clone size: few; CDR3 protein: CASSLPDTQYF; CDR3 DNA: TGTGCCAGCAGCTTACCCGATACGCAGTATTTT
V gene: TRBV20-1; J gene: TRBJ2-3; D gene: NA; clone size: NA; CDR3 protein: CSASTGGGGDTQYF; CDR3 DNA: TGCAGTGCTAGTACCGGGGGCGGTGGAGATACGCAGTATTTT
V gene: TRBV28; J gene: TRBJ2-5; D gene: TRBD2; clone size: few; CDR3 protein: CASSLGRLAGVYQETQYF; CDR3 DNA: TGTGCCAGCAGTTTAGGAAGGCTAGCGGGGGTGTACCAAGAGACCCAGTACTTC